Listed here are 15 T cell receptor beta chains from one sample, sequenced in a study of blood T cells in healthy people across ages. PCR was performed a second time for about 6 to 11 cycles using a sample-barcoded 5' primer and a J-beta primer mix. TCRdb reprocessed the 5' RACE reads with MiXCR, giving one entry per CDR3 protein. The repertoire holds roughly 800,000 distinct CDR3 sequences, with about 62% as singletons. Sample: blood. All receptors derive from a man aged 25-45 years in good health.

This clonotype was seen a few times. CDR3 in DNA: TGTGCCAGCAGCCACAGGGACGGGCTCACAGATACGCAGTATTTT. It specifies CASSHRDGLTDTQYF. V usage is TRBV7-9 and J usage is TRBJ2-3, with a weak D call TRBD1 (6 bases). Trimming took off 5 bases at V and 2 bases at J, with 14 bases between the two ends. CDR3 length: 15 amino acids. Per the germline V gene, CDR1 is SEHNR and CDR2 is FQNEAQ (reference sequence).

This chain uses TRBV7-9 with TRBJ1-2; weak D call: TRBD1 (6 bases). V shed 1 base and J shed 0 bases, with 12 bases lying between them. Germline CDR1 reads SEHNR; CDR2 reads FQNEAQ (reference sequence). This CDR3 has 16 residues. The CDR3 loop reads CASSLVYPGANYGYTF. CDR3 in DNA: TGTGCCAGCAGCTTAGTTTATCCAGGGGCTAACTATGGCTACACCTTC.

V usage is TRBV4-1 and J usage is TRBJ1-2; D perhaps matches TRBD1 (6 bases). This CDR3 is built from 16 residues. Germline-derived CDR1 and CDR2 are MGHRA and YSYEKL. V was shortened by 1 base and J by 6 bases, with 18 bases between the two germline ends. Written as DNA, the CDR3 is TGCGCCAGCAGCCAAGCCCTTGGAGGACAGTCGCATGGCTACACCTTC. This gives the protein CASSQALGGQSHGYTF.

This clonotype showed up just a few times. V is TRBV15 and J is TRBJ1-1; D gene unclear. This CDR3 has 15 residues. V was trimmed by 1 base and J by 0 bases, leaving 9 bases between them. Germline loops: CDR1 LNHNV, CDR2 YYDKDF (reference sequence). CDR3 sequence: CATSRAGGLNTEAFF. The DNA of the CDR3 is TGTGCCACCAGCAGAGCTGGAGGGTTGAACACTGAAGCTTTCTTT.

The chain combines TRBV28 with TRBJ2-7; perhaps TRBD1 as D (5 bases). The CDR3 has 12 residues. V lost 4 bases to trimming and J lost 6 bases, with 10 bases between them. Germline V gives CDR1 MDHEN, CDR2 SYDVKM. CDR3: CASSSTATEQYF. The CDR3, as DNA: TGTGCCAGCAGTTCGACAGCTACCGAGCAGTACTTC.

The V and J genes are TRBV6-6 and TRBJ2-1; possibly TRBD1 for D (5 bases). Trimming removed 8 bases at V and 3 bases at J, with 5 bases between. The germline gives CDR1 MNHNY, CDR2 SVGAGI (reference sequence). The CDR3 is made up of 11 amino acids. The CDR3 DNA follows: TGTGCCAGCGGACACTACAATGAGCAGTTCTTC. As protein: CASGHYNEQFF.

This chain joins TRBV2 and TRBJ1-4; 7 bases match TRBD1. CDR3 length: 14 residues. The V gene's germline CDR1 is SNHLY and CDR2 FYNNEI. Unmatched junction bases numbered 7, after V lost 7 bases and J lost 5 bases. CDR3 in amino acids: CASTWGQFNEKLFF. The DNA of the CDR3 is TGTGCCAGCACCTGGGGACAGTTCAATGAAAAACTGTTTTTT. The full variable domain, with the rest looked up from reference TRBV2 and TRBJ1-4, is EPEVTQTPSHQVTQMGQEVILRCVPISNHLYFYWYRQILGQKVEFLVSFYNNEISEKSEIFDDQFSVERPDGSNFTLKIRSTKLEDSAMYFCASTWGQFNEKLFFGSGTQLSVL.

This clonotype was recorded once. V is TRBV3-1 and J is TRBJ1-1, with D unclear. The CDR3 is 15 residues long. Trimming removed 8 bases from V and 8 bases from J, with 24 bases in between. Germline CDR1 LGHDT, CDR2 YNNKEL (reference sequence). As DNA, the CDR3 is TGTGCCAGCGGAACCATACGGGCCCCTCGGGGAGAAGCTTTCTTT. Protein: CASGTIRAPRGEAFF. Full variable domain (missing parts from reference TRBV3-1 and TRBJ1-1): DTAVSQTPKYLVTQMGNDKSIKCEQNLGHDTMYWYKQDSKKFLKIMFSYNNKELIINETVPNRFSPKSPDKAHLNLHINSLELGDSAVYFCASGTIRAPRGEAFFGQGTRLTVV.

This chain connects TRBV20-1 to TRBJ2-7; TRBD1 aligns across 8 bases. Germline loops: CDR1 DFQATT, CDR2 SNEGSKA (reference sequence). The CDR3 extends over 14 amino acids. The V gene end was trimmed by 3 bases and the J gene end by 3 bases; junction bases not matched to a gene: 7. The CDR3 sequence is CSASAGGIIYEQYF. CDR3 coding DNA: TGCAGTGCTAGCGCAGGGGGCATAATCTACGAGCAGTACTTC.

The chain has TRBV7-3 and TRBJ2-1; TRBD1 aligns across 10 bases. Germline values: CDR1 SGHTA, CDR2 FQGTGA. After removal of 8 bases from V and 6 bases from J, the junction contained 4 bases not matched to a gene. The CDR3 consists of 13 residues. The CDR3 region has the DNA TGTGCCAGCGGGGACAGGGGCGGCAATGAGCAGTTCTTC. Encoded protein: CASGDRGGNEQFF.

The chain employs TRBV10-2 and TRBJ2-7, with 9 bases that match TRBD2. The germline gives CDR1 WSHSY, CDR2 SAAADI. There are 17 residues in the CDR3. V lost 6 bases and J lost 6; bases outside the gene matches: 18. For the CDR3, the DNA is TGCGCCAGCAGCTCCTACCGTGGGGCGGGAGGGCCAGTCGAGCAGTACTTC. This translates into CASSSYRGAGGPVEQYF.

The rearrangement links TRBV20-1 to TRBJ2-7, with D perhaps matching TRBD1 or TRBD2 (5 bases each). The V gene lost 5 bases and the J gene lost 5 bases, with 22 bases spanning the gap. The CDR3 has 15 amino acids. Germline V CDR1 and CDR2: DFQATT, SNEGSKA (reference sequence). The CDR3 nucleotides read TGCAGTGCTCCCGAGGGGTTTTCAGGGTTCCACGAGCAGTACTTC. Its protein product is CSAPEGFSGFHEQYF.

This sequence joins TRBV7-9 and TRBJ1-5; 7 nucleotides line up with TRBD1. Germline CDR1 reads SEHNR; CDR2 reads FQNEAQ (reference sequence). V trimming: 5 bases; J trimming: 10 bases; junction bases outside the gene matches: 11. The CDR3 is 14 residues long. In DNA, the CDR3 is TGTGCCAGCAGCGAAGACAGGGCCACCGCTCCCCAGCATTTT. The encoded protein is CASSEDRATAPQHF.

The chain is built from TRBV2 and TRBJ2-6, with TRBD1 as a possible D gene (5 bases). Germline CDR1 SNHLY, CDR2 FYNNEI. V was cut by 6 bases and J by 0 bases, with 12 bases left in between. This CDR3 comprises 16 residues. CDR3 residues: CASRQSGSSGANVLTF. As DNA, the CDR3 is TGTGCCAGCAGGCAATCAGGGTCCTCTGGGGCCAACGTCCTGACTTTC.

The rearrangement uses TRBV7-4 and TRBJ2-7; D ambiguous. V gave up 7 bases and J gave up 0 bases, with 4 bases separating them. This CDR3 comprises 11 residues. Germline-derived CDR1 and CDR2 are SGHVT and SQSDAQ. The CDR3 sequence is CASIPSYEQYF. The CDR3 DNA reads as TGTGCCAGCATTCCCTCCTACGAGCAGTACTTC. Combining the CDR3 with reference TRBV7-4 and TRBJ2-7 gives the whole variable domain GAGVSQSPRYKVAKRGRDVALRCDSISGHVTLYWYRQTLGQGSEVLTYSQSDAQRDKSGRPSGRFSAERPERSVSTLKIQRTEQGDSAVYLCASIPSYEQYFGPGTRLTVT.